The 18 T cell receptor beta chains presented below share a single source sample, sequenced in a study of T cells in Graves' hyperthyroidism and ophthalmopathy. RNA transcripts yielded amplified TCR beta CDR3 regions. Carried out on the TCR CDR3, a first-round RT-PCR used the HTBI primer set. Each CDR3 protein gets one entry after TCRdb re-called the multiplex PCR reads with MiXCR. The repertoire holds about 380,000 distinct CDR3 sequences, with roughly 13% as singletons. The sample taken for sequencing was blood. The receptor source for this set is a man in his thirties or forties with Graves' hyperthyroidism that later progressed to Graves' ophthalmopathy.

In this sample, this clonotype turned up many times. The germline gene is not matched at one end of the junction; a read error may be the cause. The rearrangement links TRBV5-1 to TRBJ1-2; TRBD1 is a possible D gene (5 bases). The CDR3 is 15 residues long. Germline V lookup: CDR1 SGHRS, CDR2 YFSETQ. Here the CDR3 reads CASSLAGTGNYGYTF. Here the CDR3 DNA reads TGTGCCAGCAGTTTAGCAGGGACGGGGAACTATGGCTACACCTTC.

V usage is TRBV5-1 and J usage is TRBJ2-7; 8 bases align to TRBD1. From germline, CDR1 is SGHRS and CDR2 YFSETQ. This CDR3 has 15 amino acids. V shed 4 bases and J 3 bases; nucleotides not matched to a gene: 9. CDR3 protein: CASSALTGEVYEQYF. CDR3 DNA sequence: TGCGCCAGCAGCGCCTTGACAGGGGAAGTCTACGAGCAGTACTTC.

The table lists this clonotype with many counts. The chain joins TRBV6-1 to TRBJ1-4; TRBD1 matches 7 bases. Unmatched junction bases numbered 9, after V lost 6 bases and J lost 8 bases. This CDR3 is built from 14 residues. Germline CDR1 reads MNHNS; CDR2 reads SASEGT. CDR3 coding DNA: TGTGCCAGCAGGGGCAGACAGGGATTCGAAAAACTGTTTTTT. Translating gives CASRGRQGFEKLFF.

On this clonotype: This may be a read error: a much more frequent sequence differs by one nucleotide. This chain connects TRBV5-8 to TRBJ2-7, with 9 positions matching TRBD1. V lost 4 bases, J lost 7 bases, and 9 bases stayed unmatched. This CDR3 spans 14 amino acids. Germline loops: CDR1 SGHTS, CDR2 YDEGEE. The CDR3 region has the DNA TGTGCCAGCAGCGAGGGACAGGGCCGCAATGAGCAGTACTTC. Amino acid sequence: CASSEGQGRNEQYF.

The chain links TRBV6-1 to TRBJ1-2, with a possible D match to TRBD1 (6 bases). Trimming pared 5 bases from V and 2 bases from J, leaving 12 bases between. The CDR3 runs to 14 residues. Germline CDR1 reads MNHNS; CDR2 reads SASEGT. CDR3 nucleotide sequence: TGTGCCAGCAGTACACCCACAGGGAACTATGGCTACACCTTC. It codes for CASSTPTGNYGYTF.

J is TRBJ2-1 and V is TRBV6-9; TRBD2 is a possible D gene (5 bases). Trimming left V 3 bases short and J 5 bases short, with 11 bases between. There are 14 residues in the CDR3. Germline V gene data show CDR1 as MNHGY and CDR2 as SVAAGI. The DNA for the CDR3 is TGTGCCAGCAGTTACGACTACCCCGACAATGAGCAGTTCTTC. It encodes CASSYDYPDNEQFF.

The V call is TRBV5-1, the J call TRBJ1-2; D is undetermined. The germline V gene encodes CDR1 SGHRS and CDR2 YFSETQ. The CDR3 loop spans 15 amino acids. Trimming took off 0 bases at V and 4 bases at J, with 13 bases between the two ends. CDR3 region: CASSLVGEAIYGYTF. The DNA for the CDR3 is TGCGCCAGCAGCTTGGTCGGGGAGGCTATCTATGGCTACACCTTC.

This chain connects TRBV20-1 to TRBJ1-1; D is possibly TRBD1 (5 bases). The germline V gene encodes CDR1 DFQATT and CDR2 SNEGSKA (reference sequence). Trimming pared 4 bases from V and 1 base from J, leaving 16 bases between. This CDR3 contains 15 residues. The DNA for the CDR3 is TGCAGTGCTAAAGAATATAGGACAAAGAACACTGAAGCTTTCTTT. It codes for CSAKEYRTKNTEAFF.

This clonotype has just a few counts. The chain couples TRBV6-1 to TRBJ1-1; D is ambiguous. Deletions cut 6 bases from V and 5 bases from J, with 22 bases between. The CDR3 has 16 amino acids. Germline V gene lookup returns CDR1 MNHNS and CDR2 SASEGT. The CDR3 nucleotides are TGTGCCAGCAGCCGAACCCCGACATGGGGTGGGACTGAAGCTTTCTTT. As protein: CASSRTPTWGGTEAFF.

V is TRBV7-9 and J is TRBJ2-1; 8 nucleotides agree with TRBD2. This CDR3 comprises 16 residues. The germline CDR1 and CDR2 sequences are SEHNR and FQNEAQ (reference sequence). With V trimmed by 1 base and J by 3 bases, 5 bases remained unmatched. This CDR3 reads CASSLGSGAFYNEQFF. The CDR3 nucleotides are TGTGCCAGCAGCTTAGGTAGCGGGGCCTTCTACAATGAGCAGTTCTTC.

This clonotype appeared many times. The J gene is TRBJ2-1, the V gene TRBV5-1, with TRBD1 matching over 7 bases. The ends lost 0 bases at V and 8 bases at J; junction bases unmatched: 2. Germline CDR1 and CDR2: SGHRS and YFSETQ. The CDR3 length is 13 residues. DNA of the CDR3: TGCGCCAGCAGCTTGGACAGGGGCGATGAGCAGTTCTTC. It is translated as CASSLDRGDEQFF.

The rearrangement uses TRBV9 and TRBJ2-7; the match to TRBD1 covers 8 bases. Germline CDR1 SGDLS, CDR2 YYNGEE. Trimming removed 4 bases from V and 3 bases from J; junction bases left unmatched: 6. This CDR3 comprises 14 residues. The CDR3 DNA reads TGTGCCAGCAGCACCGGGACAGGTTTCTACGAGCAGTACTTC. The encoded protein is CASSTGTGFYEQYF. Full variable domain (missing parts from reference TRBV9 and TRBJ2-7): DSGVTQTPKHLITATGQRVTLRCSPRSGDLSVYWYQQSLDQGLQFLIQYYNGEERAKGNILERFSAQQFPDLHSELNLSSLELGDSALYFCASSTGTGFYEQYFGPGTRLTVT.

This clonotype was found many times. The chain links TRBV28 to TRBJ1-2; D uncertain. With 5 bases removed from V and 4 bases from J, the gap between germline ends came to 8 bases. The germline V gene encodes CDR1 MDHEN and CDR2 SYDVKM. This CDR3 is built from 12 residues. The CDR3 spells CASSTSGYGYTF. The CDR3 DNA reads TGTGCCAGCAGTACCTCAGGCTATGGCTACACCTTC.

This clonotype was observed a few times. The rearrangement joins TRBV3-1 to TRBJ2-7; D is uncertain. The V gene's germline CDR1 is LGHDT and CDR2 YNNKEL (reference sequence). Trimming pared 1 base from V and 6 bases from J, leaving 7 bases between. This CDR3 spans 12 amino acids. The CDR3 protein is CASSQGRREQYF. The CDR3 DNA reads TGTGCCAGCAGCCAAGGTCGACGCGAGCAGTACTTC.

The rearrangement joins TRBV6-1 to TRBJ2-2, with 11 bases that match TRBD2. Per the germline V gene, CDR1 is MNHNS and CDR2 is SASEGT. Trimming cost V 6 bases and J 4 bases; bases outside gene matches: 4. The CDR3 spans 15 residues. The CDR3 nucleotides are TGTGCCAGCAGAACACTAGCGGGGGCCACCGGGGAGCTGTTTTTT. As protein: CASRTLAGATGELFF.

In its sample, this clonotype was seen many times. This chain links TRBV5-1 with TRBJ2-7; 8 bases map to TRBD2. CDR1 and CDR2 from the germline V gene are SGHRS and YFSETQ. This CDR3 has 14 amino acids. V dropped 4 bases and J dropped 2; count of bases not matched to a gene: 5. CDR3 region: CASSPRTSTYEQYF. The CDR3 DNA reads as TGCGCCAGCAGCCCCCGGACTAGCACCTACGAGCAGTACTTC.

This clonotype was picked up many times. The chain carries TRBV28 and TRBJ2-3, with 7 bases fitting TRBD2. CDR3 length equals 16 residues. The V segment lost 6 bases and the J segment 3 bases; nucleotides outside the gene matches: 12. Germline CDR1 reads MDHEN; CDR2 reads SYDVKM. CDR3 DNA sequence: TGTGCCAGCAGGTCAACCGGGACTAAAATTACAGATACGCAGTATTTT. Translated: CASRSTGTKITDTQYF.

About this clonotype itself: This may be a read error, as it is one base from a much larger clone. The genes are TRBV2 and TRBJ1-2, with D possibly TRBD1 on 5 matching bases. Per the germline V gene, CDR1 is SNHLY and CDR2 is FYNNEI. The CDR3 contains 15 residues. For the CDR3, the DNA is TGTGCCAGCAGTGAATCGACAGATCTAAACTATGGCCACACCTTC. Amino acids: CASSESTDLNYGHTF.